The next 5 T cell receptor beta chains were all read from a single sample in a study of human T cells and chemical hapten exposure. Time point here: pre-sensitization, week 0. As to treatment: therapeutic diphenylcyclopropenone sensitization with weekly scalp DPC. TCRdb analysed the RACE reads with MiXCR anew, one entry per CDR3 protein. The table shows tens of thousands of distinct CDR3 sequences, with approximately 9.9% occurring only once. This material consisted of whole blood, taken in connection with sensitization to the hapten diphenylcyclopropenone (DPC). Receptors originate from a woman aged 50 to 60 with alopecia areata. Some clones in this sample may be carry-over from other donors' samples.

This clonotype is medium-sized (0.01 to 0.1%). The CDR3 loop is CASSPRLGGETQYF. CDR3 nucleotide sequence: TGTGCCAGCAGTCCTAGACTAGGGGGAGAGACCCAGTACTTC. The chain combines TRBV6-2 or TRBV6-3 with TRBJ2-5; the D gene could be TRBD1 or TRBD2 (6 bases each). Germline V gene lookup returns CDR1 MNHEY and CDR2 SVGEGT. With 5 bases removed from V and 4 bases from J, the gap between germline ends came to 14 bases. The CDR3 spans 14 residues.

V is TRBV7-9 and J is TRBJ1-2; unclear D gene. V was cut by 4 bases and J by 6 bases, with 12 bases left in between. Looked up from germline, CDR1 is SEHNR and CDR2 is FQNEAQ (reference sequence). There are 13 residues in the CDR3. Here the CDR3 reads CASSSGTHHGYTF. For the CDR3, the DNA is TGTGCCAGCAGCTCCGGCACCCACCATGGCTACACCTTC.

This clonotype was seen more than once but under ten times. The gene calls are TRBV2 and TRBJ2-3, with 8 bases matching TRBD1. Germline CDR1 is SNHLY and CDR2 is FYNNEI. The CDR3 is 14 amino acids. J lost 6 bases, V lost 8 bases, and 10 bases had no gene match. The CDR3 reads CASHATGEVDTQYF. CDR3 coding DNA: TGTGCCAGCCATGCGACAGGGGAAGTTGATACGCAGTATTTT.

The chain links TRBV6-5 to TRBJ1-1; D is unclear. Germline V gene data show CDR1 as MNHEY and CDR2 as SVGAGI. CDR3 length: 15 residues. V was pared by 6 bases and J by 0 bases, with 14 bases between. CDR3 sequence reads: CASRGKAYMNTEAFF. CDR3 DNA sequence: TGTGCCAGCAGGGGCAAAGCTTACATGAACACTGAAGCTTTCTTT.

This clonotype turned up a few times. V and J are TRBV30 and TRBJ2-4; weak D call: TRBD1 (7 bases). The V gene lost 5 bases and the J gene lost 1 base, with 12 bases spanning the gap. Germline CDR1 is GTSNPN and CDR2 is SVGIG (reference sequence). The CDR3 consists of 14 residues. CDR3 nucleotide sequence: TGTGCCTGGCGGGCAGGGGGGGCCAAAAACATTCAGTACTTC. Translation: CAWRAGGAKNIQYF.